This T cell receptor beta chain was sequenced during a study of technical replicates of blood from several donors. The CDR3 is 17 residues long. Germline values: CDR1 SEHNR, CDR2 FQNEAQ (reference sequence). The trim removed 6 bases at V and 4 bases at J, leaving 13 bases unmatched. TCRdb's table, derived via immunoSEQ multiplex PCR, lists solely in-frame clones and lacks some. The sample includes 70,000 to 80,000 clones, approximately 96% of them seen just once. This sequence joins TRBV7-9 and TRBJ2-1; 9 bases line up with TRBD2. This receptor was obtained from a human donor in good health. Input material: T cells isolated from PBMCs. The CDR3 DNA is TGTGCCAGCAGGGGGGGAGCTAGCGGGGATACTTACAATGAGCAGTTCTTC. Amino acids: CASRGGASGDTYNEQFF.